The T cell receptor beta chain described here comes from a study of cytomegalovirus exposure and HLA in healthy donors. General study findings and limits: Most observed TCR sequences were rare, whereas some public TCRs were detected in many donors.

Concerning this clone: Its antigen is currently unknown.

The CDR3 has 15 residues. Trimming cost V 7 bases and J 2 bases, with 14 bases left between them. The V gene's germline CDR1 is MNHNS and CDR2 SASEGT. It was with 60 Vbeta and 13 Jbeta primers that the PCR ran. Sequencing was performed with immunoSEQ multiplex PCR; in TCRdb, only in-frame clones are kept and a portion is missing. The data contain about 160,000 clones, around 80% of them singletons. The V gene is TRBV6-1, the J gene TRBJ2-2, with D possibly being TRBD1 (6 bases). Sequenced: PBMCs. This clonotype was sampled from a man in his fifties or sixties in good health and CMV-seropositive. This CDR3 reads CASNLGGYNTGELFF. The DNA of the CDR3 is TGTGCCAGCAACCTAGGGGGATACAACACCGGGGAGCTGTTTTTT.